This TCR beta chain was observed in a study of long-term antiretroviral therapy in people with HIV. The ends were cut back, 6 bases at V and 3 bases at J, with 13 bases in the middle. The germline V gene encodes CDR1 MNHEY and CDR2 SVGAGI. The CDR3 totals 14 residues. Version v3.0 of the immunoSEQ assay was performed at survey level. The table came from immunoSEQ multiplex PCR; TCRdb's copy has only in-frame clones and leaves some out. The sample lists under 30,000 clones, around 83% seen once, with under 6% in the top ten. This sample comprised unsorted PBMCs, obtained 3 years after starting antiretroviral therapy. J is TRBJ2-3 and V is TRBV6-5; D is ambiguous. This TCR was recovered from a man between 18 and 29 years old with HIV. The CDR3: CASSQSAVTDTQYF. The DNA for the CDR3 is TGTGCCAGCAGCCAAAGCGCCGTGACAGATACGCAGTATTTT.